The following is a T cell receptor (beta chain) sequence with its context. This clone was counted once. There is no known antigen for this receptor. No quality values exist for individual bases; no much larger clone is one base distant. Each donor gave one peripheral blood draw, roughly 120 mL on average, collected into heparinised tubes. A BD FACSAria II was used to sort naive, central memory, regulatory and stem cell-like memory CD4+ T cells with a panel that included CD45RO, CCR7, CD25, CD127, CD95 and CD27. A purity above 98% was achieved for all sorted populations. PBMCs were isolated immediately by Lymphoprep density gradient centrifugation and stained directly without culture. So that batch effects would be minimized, each experiment stained and sorted samples in pairs, pairing one healthy donor with one patient. The sample is drawn from a study of beta chain features in type 1 diabetes listed by TCRdb under 2018. Concerning the study at large: Patients and healthy donors did not differ in mean age, gender distribution, total cell number or subset yield. Whereas all 30 or so donors provided naive and central memory subsets, regulatory and stem cell-like memory subsets were isolated from just 8 patients and about 8 healthy donors. The study compared the TCRB repertoires of sorted circulating CD4+ T cell subsets in recently diagnosed type 1 diabetes patients with those in matched healthy donors. A total of approximately 99,000,000 sorted cells were examined across all samples, and RNA yield correlated strongly with the number of cells per subset. Summary of the overall study and its limitations: Type 1 diabetes patients showed a moderate but significant shortening of TCRB CDR3 length in all four CD4+ subsets. Patients with type 1 diabetes made fewer insertions and deleted more nucleotides at VDJ recombination sites, implying thymic rearrangement abnormalities. Because cDNA was sequenced instead of genomic DNA, highly expressing activated cells could be over-represented, though the groups showed no difference in activation or CD3 levels. Naive, central memory and regulatory TCRB repertoires appeared to be more alike among patients than among healthy donors. Only small numbers of individuals were included in the HLA sub-analyses, which left unresolved whether HLA type had any influence on TCRB rearrangement. Shorter templates might have been favored by PCR, but patient and control samples were amplified and corrected together, so both groups would have been affected equally by any skew.

Measured from the cysteine to the phenylalanine, the CDR3 is 14 residues long. Solely the CDR3 DNA is kept, with 42 bases framed from the first base. Trimming at the junction amounts to 4 bases on V and 5 bases on J, and the germline ends lie 13 bases apart. The germline V gene (reference sequence) sets CDR1 to SGHNT and CDR2 to YYREEE. The entire amount of isolated RNA was reverse transcribed using the High Capacity cDNA Reverse Transcription Kit, so the sequenced TCRB transcripts were expressed ones. Naive, central memory and regulatory T cell samples underwent deep immunoSEQ sequencing, averaging about 3.3 million total reads per sample. Sorted cells were lysed in RLT buffer, and RNA was extracted using DNase-treated RNeasy Micro or Mini kits according to cell number. Each cell subset was processed separately to prevent cross-contamination, with patient and healthy donor samples processed together. TCRB sequences were amplified from cDNA with the immunoSEQ multiplex PCR, producing 87-bp fragments spanning the CDR3 region. The amplicons were sequenced using the Illumina HiSeq platform. The published analysis was carried out like this. PCR bias was computationally corrected using synthetic template baselines, reads within Hamming distance 2 were collapsed, and singletons that could not be merged were discarded. By aligning reads against IMGT, V, D and J genes, CDR3 length, and insertions or deletions at six rearrangement sites were assigned. Within each subset, clonotype counts were normalized to the number of sorted cells before true diversity and Gini coefficients were calculated with the tcR R package. The overlap coefficient, calculated on TCRB nucleotide sequences, was used to quantify repertoire sharing. As a proxy for the pre-selection repertoire, out-of-frame TCRB sequences from naive cells were analyzed. Entries here come from immuneACCESS through TCRdb and include only in-frame sequences with V and J called. Some clones fail to appear in such tables; in the studies checked, an unresolved V gene covers under half of the shortfall, and the cause of the remainder is unknown. The V and J calls and clone size are taken from that table; D and trimming were inferred from the DNA. The sample profile shows hundreds of thousands of clones; over 65% of them were found once. Around 0.05% of the sample is taken by the ten largest.

The chain couples TRBV5-4 to TRBJ2-1; the best D guess is TRBD1, with 6 bases matching. Sequenced material: naive CD4+ T cells from blood. Per the publication, the cell subset or site label means: true naive CD4+ T cells. The receptor's source is a young man in good health. The nucleotides read TGTGCCAGCAGCACTTGGTACAGGGACAATGAGCAGTTCTTC. Translated, it reads CASSTWYRDNEQFF.